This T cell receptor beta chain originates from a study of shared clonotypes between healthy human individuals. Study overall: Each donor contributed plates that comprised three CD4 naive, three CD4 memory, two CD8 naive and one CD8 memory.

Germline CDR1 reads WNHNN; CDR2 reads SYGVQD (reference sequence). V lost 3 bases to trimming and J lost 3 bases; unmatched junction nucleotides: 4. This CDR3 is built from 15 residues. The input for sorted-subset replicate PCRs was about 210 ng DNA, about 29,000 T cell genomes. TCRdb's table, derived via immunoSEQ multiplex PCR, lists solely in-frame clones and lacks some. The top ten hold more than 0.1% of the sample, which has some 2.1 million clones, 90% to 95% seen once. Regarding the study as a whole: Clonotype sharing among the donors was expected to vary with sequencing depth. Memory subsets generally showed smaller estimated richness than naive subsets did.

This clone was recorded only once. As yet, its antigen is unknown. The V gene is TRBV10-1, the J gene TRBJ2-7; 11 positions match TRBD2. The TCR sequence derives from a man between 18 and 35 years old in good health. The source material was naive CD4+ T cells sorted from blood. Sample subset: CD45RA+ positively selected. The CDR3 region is CASSETSGGYYEQYF. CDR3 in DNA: TGCGCCAGCAGTGAAACTAGCGGGGGTTACTACGAGCAGTACTTC.